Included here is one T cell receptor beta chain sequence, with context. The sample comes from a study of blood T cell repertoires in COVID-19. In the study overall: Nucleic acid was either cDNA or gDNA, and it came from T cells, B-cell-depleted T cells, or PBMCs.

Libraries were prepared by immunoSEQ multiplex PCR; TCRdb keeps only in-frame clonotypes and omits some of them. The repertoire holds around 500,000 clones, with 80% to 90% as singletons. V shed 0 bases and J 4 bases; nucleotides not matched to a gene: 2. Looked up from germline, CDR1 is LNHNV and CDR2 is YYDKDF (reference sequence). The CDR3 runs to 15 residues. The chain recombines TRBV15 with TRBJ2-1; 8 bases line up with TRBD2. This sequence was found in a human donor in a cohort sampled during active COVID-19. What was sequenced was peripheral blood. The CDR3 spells CATSRDASGYNEQFF. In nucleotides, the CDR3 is TGTGCCACCAGCAGAGACGCTAGCGGGTACAATGAGCAGTTCTTC.